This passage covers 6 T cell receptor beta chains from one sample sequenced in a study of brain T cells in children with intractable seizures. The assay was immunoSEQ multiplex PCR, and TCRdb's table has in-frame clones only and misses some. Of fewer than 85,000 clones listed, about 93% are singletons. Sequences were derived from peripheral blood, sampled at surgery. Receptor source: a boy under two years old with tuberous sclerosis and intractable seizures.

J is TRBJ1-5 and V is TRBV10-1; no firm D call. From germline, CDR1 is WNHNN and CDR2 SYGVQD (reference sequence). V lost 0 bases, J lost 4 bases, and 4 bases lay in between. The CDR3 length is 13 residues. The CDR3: CASSESGNQPQHF. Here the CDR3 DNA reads TGCGCCAGCAGTGAGTCGGGGAATCAGCCCCAGCATTTT.

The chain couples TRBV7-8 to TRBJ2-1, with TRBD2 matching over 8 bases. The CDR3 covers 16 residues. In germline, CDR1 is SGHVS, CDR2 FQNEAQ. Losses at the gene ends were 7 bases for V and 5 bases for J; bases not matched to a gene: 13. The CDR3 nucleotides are TGTGCCAGCACCATATTGGCGGGAGGCCATCACAATGAGCAGTTCTTC. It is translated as CASTILAGGHHNEQFF.

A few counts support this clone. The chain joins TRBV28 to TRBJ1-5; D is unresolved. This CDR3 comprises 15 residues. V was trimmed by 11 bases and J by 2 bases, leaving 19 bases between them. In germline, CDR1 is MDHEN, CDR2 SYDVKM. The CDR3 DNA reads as TGTGCCTCCCGGTCGGCCCCCTGGCGCAATCAGCCCCAGCATTTT. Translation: CASRSAPWRNQPQHF.

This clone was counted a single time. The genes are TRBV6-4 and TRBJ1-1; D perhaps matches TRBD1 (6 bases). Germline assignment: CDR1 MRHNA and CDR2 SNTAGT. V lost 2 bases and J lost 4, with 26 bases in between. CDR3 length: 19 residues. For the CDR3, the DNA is TGTGCCAGCAGTGACCCGGAAACAGGGAGTATCGGGGTCGCCACTGAAGCTTTCTTT. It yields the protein CASSDPETGSIGVATEAFF.

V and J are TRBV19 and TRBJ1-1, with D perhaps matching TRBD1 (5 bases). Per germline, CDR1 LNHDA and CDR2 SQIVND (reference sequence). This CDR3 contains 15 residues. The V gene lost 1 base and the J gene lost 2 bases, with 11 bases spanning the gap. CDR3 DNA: TGTGCCAGTAGTATAGTCCGACAGATCAACACTGAAGCTTTCTTT. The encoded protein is CASSIVRQINTEAFF.

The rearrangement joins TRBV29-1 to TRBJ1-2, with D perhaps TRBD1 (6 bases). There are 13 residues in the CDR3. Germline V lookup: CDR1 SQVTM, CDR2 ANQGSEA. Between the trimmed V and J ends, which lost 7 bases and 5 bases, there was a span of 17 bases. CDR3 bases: TGCAGCGCCTCAGCAGGGGTCGATTATGGCTACACCTTC. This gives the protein CSASAGVDYGYTF.